This TCR beta chain was captured by sequencing in a study of T cells in Graves' hyperthyroidism and ophthalmopathy. Newly diagnosed hyperthyroidism patients aged 18 to 65 years had disease lasting under 2 months. This clonotype turned up a few times. With 5 bases removed from V and 4 bases from J, the gap between germline ends came to 20 bases. Germline-derived CDR1 and CDR2 are SGHTA and FQGNSA. The CDR3 extends over 16 amino acids. RNA transcripts served as the template for amplifying TCR beta CDR3 regions. Using the HTBI primer set, a first-round RT-PCR was run on the TCR CDR3. TCRdb re-derived calls from the multiplex PCR reads in MiXCR, one entry per CDR3 protein. The table records hundreds of thousands of distinct CDR3 sequences, roughly a sixth of them present only once.

The sequenced sample consisted of blood. The rearrangement links TRBV7-2 to TRBJ1-1; tentatively, D is TRBD1 (6 bases). The TCR was taken from a woman between 45 and 65 years old with Graves' hyperthyroidism that later progressed to Graves' ophthalmopathy. CDR3 in amino acids: CASSGGGGIRGTEAFF. The CDR3 DNA is TGTGCCAGCAGCGGGGGGGGCGGGATTCGCGGCACTGAAGCTTTCTTT.